The 23 T cell receptor beta chains given below trace back to one sample, sequenced in a study of post-analysis software for immune sequencing data. Study-level points and caveats: With TRBV5-6, TRBV5-1 and TRBV20-1 included, 4 or 5 TRBV segments were more frequent in patients than in controls.

Their recognized antigens are unknown. Included in the TCR beta cDNA libraries were unique molecular identifiers. TCRdb independently ran MiXCR on the PCR reads; one entry per CDR3 protein. The table shows fewer than 850,000 distinct CDR3 sequences, with roughly 27% occurring only once. The sequencing input was blood. These receptor sequences come from a girl aged 10-17 years with multiple sclerosis.

This clonotype showed up just a few times. The V call is TRBV7-9, the J call TRBJ1-1, with no clear D. The CDR3 consists of 12 residues. Germline values: CDR1 SEHNR, CDR2 FQNEAQ (reference sequence). V was pared by 5 bases and J by 1 base, with 5 bases between. The CDR3 is CASSIENTEAFF. CDR3 DNA: TGTGCCAGCAGCATCGAGAACACTGAAGCTTTCTTT. Variable domain in full (rest from reference TRBV7-9 and TRBJ1-1): DTGVSQNPRHKITKRGQNVTFRCDPISEHNRLYWYRQTLGQGPEFLTYFQNEAQLEKSRLLSDRFSAERPKGSFSTLEIQRTEQGDSAMYLCASSIENTEAFFGQGTRLTVV.

Ten or more counts support this clonotype. V gene TRBV7-9 combines with J gene TRBJ2-5, with D maybe TRBD1 (6 bases). With 6 bases removed from V and 4 bases from J, the gap between germline ends came to 15 bases. This CDR3 spans 14 amino acids. Germline loops: CDR1 SEHNR, CDR2 FQNEAQ (reference sequence). The CDR3 bases are TGTGCCAGCAGGCAAGGGGGAGCGCGAGAGACCCAGTACTTC. Protein product: CASRQGGARETQYF.

The gene calls are TRBV9 and TRBJ2-7; D not certain. The CDR3 length is 14 residues. Trimming pared 3 bases from V and 0 bases from J, leaving 10 bases between. The germline V gene encodes CDR1 SGDLS and CDR2 YYNGEE. Written as DNA, the CDR3 is TGTGCCAGCAGCGAGACACCGAGCTCCTACGAGCAGTACTTC. Its translation is CASSETPSSYEQYF.

The chain combines TRBV12-3 or TRBV12-4 with TRBJ1-5; 10 positions agree with TRBD1. Trimming cost V 5 bases and J 6 bases; bases outside gene matches: 7. There are 15 residues in the CDR3. As DNA, the CDR3 is TGTGCCAGCAGTCTCGCCGGGACAGGGGTTCAGCCCCAGCATTTT. Encoded protein: CASSLAGTGVQPQHF.

This clonotype was counted at least ten times. The J gene is TRBJ2-7, the V gene TRBV15, with D maybe TRBD1 (6 bases). V was clipped by 5 bases and J by 3 bases, with 14 bases between them. Germline loops: CDR1 LNHNV, CDR2 YYDKDF (reference sequence). There are 14 residues in the CDR3. CDR3 DNA: TGTGCCACCAGCGAGGGGGTATTTGGCTACGAGCAGTACTTC. It codes for CATSEGVFGYEQYF. The whole variable domain, filled in from reference TRBV15 and TRBJ2-7, reads DAMVIQNPRYQVTQFGKPVTLSCSQTLNHNVMYWYQQKSSQAPKLLFHYYDKDFNNEADTPDNFQSRRPNTSFCFLDIRSPGLGDTAMYLCATSEGVFGYEQYFGPGTRLTVT.

This clonotype was recorded at least ten times. The chain links TRBV29-1 to TRBJ2-5; D is perhaps TRBD2 (6 bases). Between the trimmed V and J ends, which lost 5 bases and 2 bases, there was a span of 15 bases. In germline, CDR1 is SQVTM, CDR2 ANQGSEA. The CDR3 has 14 amino acids. CDR3 amino acids: CSVPEWGRQETQYF. CDR3 DNA sequence: TGCAGCGTTCCCGAGTGGGGGAGGCAAGAGACCCAGTACTTC.

The chain employs TRBV12-3 or TRBV12-4 and TRBJ2-5; 9 bases match TRBD2. This CDR3 is built from 14 residues. Unmatched junction bases numbered 2, after V lost 3 bases and J lost 3 bases. This chain's CDR3 is CASSLTSGEETQYF. The CDR3 nucleotides are TGTGCCAGCAGTTTGACTAGCGGCGAAGAGACCCAGTACTTC.

This clonotype has just a few counts. V and J are TRBV2 and TRBJ1-2; 7 bases line up with TRBD1. The CDR3 is 12 amino acids. The trim removed 8 bases at V and 6 bases at J, leaving 6 bases unmatched. Looked up from germline, CDR1 is SNHLY and CDR2 is FYNNEI. In DNA form, the CDR3 reads TGTGCCAGCCAAGGGGGCATCGATGGCTACACCTTC. Residues: CASQGGIDGYTF. The whole variable domain, remainder taken from reference TRBV2 and TRBJ1-2, is EPEVTQTPSHQVTQMGQEVILRCVPISNHLYFYWYRQILGQKVEFLVSFYNNEISEKSEIFDDQFSVERPDGSNFTLKIRSTKLEDSAMYFCASQGGIDGYTFGSGTRLTVV.

The chain couples TRBV20-1 to TRBJ2-7, with D perhaps being TRBD1 or TRBD2 (5 bases each). The CDR3 has 16 residues. Trimming pared 0 bases from V and 0 bases from J, leaving 15 bases between. The germline gives CDR1 DFQATT, CDR2 SNEGSKA (reference sequence). The CDR3 is CSARDPRDLRSYEQYF. Written as DNA, the CDR3 is TGCAGTGCTAGAGACCCGAGGGACCTCCGCTCCTACGAGCAGTACTTC.

V usage is TRBV10-3 and J usage is TRBJ2-3; perhaps D is TRBD1 or TRBD2 (5 bases each). Germline V gene lookup returns CDR1 ENHRY and CDR2 SYGVKD. The CDR3 contains 14 residues. The ends were cut back, 7 bases at V and 1 base at J, with 12 bases in the middle. The CDR3 loop reads CAITSRGGTDTQYF. The CDR3 region has the DNA TGTGCCATCACCTCTCGGGGCGGCACAGATACGCAGTATTTT.

The chain links TRBV27 to TRBJ1-1; D uncertain. The CDR3 consists of 15 residues. The V gene's germline CDR1 is MNHEY and CDR2 SMNVEV (reference sequence). The germline V and J ends were trimmed by 0 bases and 0 bases, with 8 bases remaining between them. The CDR3 loop reads CASSLSGPMNTEAFF. The CDR3 DNA reads TGTGCCAGCAGTTTATCAGGGCCGATGAACACTGAAGCTTTCTTT.

The J gene is TRBJ2-1, the V gene TRBV4-2; a weak D match, TRBD2 (6 bases). The germline V and J ends were trimmed by 0 bases and 4 bases, with 16 bases remaining between them. Germline CDR1 reads LGHNA; CDR2 reads YNFKEQ. This CDR3 region has 17 residues. CDR3 nucleotide sequence: TGTGCCAGCAGCCAAGAAGGCGGGGCCCATATTTACAATGAGCAGTTCTTC. As protein: CASSQEGGAHIYNEQFF.

The V call is TRBV20-1, the J call TRBJ2-5; the D gene could be TRBD1 or TRBD2 (5 bases each). The CDR3 spans 14 residues. Germline V lookup: CDR1 DFQATT, CDR2 SNEGSKA (reference sequence). V lost 5 bases to trimming and J lost 0 bases, with 13 bases between them. CDR3 in DNA: TGCAGTGCTTTAAGCCGGGACCACCAAGAGACCCAGTACTTC. This encodes CSALSRDHQETQYF.

Concerning this clonotype itself: One end of the junction fails to match germline, which may point to a read error. The CDR3 sequence is CASSSQVLSGSARETPYF. The CDR3 DNA sequence: TGTGCCAGCAGCAGCCAAGTCCTAAGCGGGAGCGCACGGGAGACCCCGTACTTC. This chain links TRBV3-1 with TRBJ2-5; 8 bases are shared with TRBD2. The CDR3 extends over 18 amino acids. Germline assignment: CDR1 LGHDT and CDR2 YNNKEL (reference sequence).

This clonotype was counted between two and nine times. V is TRBV14 and J is TRBJ2-5; unclear D gene. The end of the DNA fits TRBJ2-7 better, so the J call may be wrong. CDR1 is SGHDN and CDR2 is FVKESK in the germline V gene. The CDR3 has 14 amino acids. The CDR3 loop reads CASSQDLRVNEQYF. The DNA for the CDR3 is TGTGCCAGCAGCCAAGATTTAAGGGTTAACGAGCAGTACTTC.

There are a few counts of this clonotype. The J gene is TRBJ2-5, the V gene TRBV21-1; TRBD1 is the table's D call and was not checked against the DNA. TRBV21-1 is given as a pseudogene. The CDR3 is 17 residues long. Here the CDR3 reads CASSNPGQTLPQETQYF. The DNA of the CDR3 is TGTGCCAGCAGCAATCCGGGACAGACACTACCCCAAGAGACCCAGTACTTC.

This chain connects TRBV7-9 to TRBJ2-7; TRBD2 might be the D (5 bases). With 4 bases removed from V and 2 bases from J, the gap between germline ends came to 12 bases. The CDR3 runs 14 residues. Per germline, CDR1 SEHNR and CDR2 FQNEAQ (reference sequence). The CDR3 region is CASSCAGMAYEQYF. Written as DNA, the CDR3 is TGTGCCAGCAGCTGTGCCGGGATGGCCTACGAGCAGTACTTC.

CDR3 residues: CASGPDRAAANYGYTF. The CDR3 DNA is TGTGCTAGTGGCCCCGACAGGGCCGCAGCTAACTATGGCTACACCTTC. The chain joins TRBV12-5 to TRBJ1-2; 7 positions agree with TRBD1. The CDR3 has 16 amino acids. Germline-derived CDR1 and CDR2 are LGHNT and FRNRAP. V lost 6 bases and J lost 0; bases outside the gene matches: 10.

The chain is built from TRBV7-7 and TRBJ2-6; D remains ambiguous. The CDR3 spans 16 residues. Germline CDR1 and CDR2: SSHAT and FNYEAQ (reference sequence). The ends were cut back, 5 bases at V and 0 bases at J, with 11 bases in the middle. The DNA for the CDR3 is TGTGCCAGCAGCGGGATGGGCAACTCTGGGGCCAACGTCCTGACTTTC. Translated, it gives CASSGMGNSGANVLTF.

The chain is built from TRBV6-4 and TRBJ2-1, with TRBD1 identical over 10 bases. Per the germline V gene, CDR1 is MRHNA and CDR2 is SNTAGT. V lost 5 bases, J lost 7 bases, and 8 bases stayed unmatched. This CDR3 contains 15 residues. CDR3 amino acids: CASSLRTGGRNEQFF. CDR3 sequence (DNA): TGTGCCAGCAGTTTAAGGACAGGGGGTAGGAATGAGCAGTTCTTC.

CDR3 in amino acids: CASSQDLQGTTEAFF. The CDR3 DNA is TGTGCCAGCAGCCAAGATCTCCAGGGTACCACTGAAGCTTTCTTT. The chain combines TRBV3-1 with TRBJ1-1; D is perhaps TRBD1 (5 bases). In germline, CDR1 is LGHDT, CDR2 YNNKEL (reference sequence). The CDR3 is 15 residues long. V lost 0 bases and J 4 bases, leaving 12 bases between the germline ends.

This clonotype was counted a few times. This chain uses TRBV5-6 with TRBJ2-7, with a weak D call TRBD2 (5 bases). The CDR3 is 14 amino acids. Per the germline V gene, CDR1 is SGHDT and CDR2 is YYEEEE. V was pared by 2 bases and J by 2 bases, with 11 bases between. CDR3 nucleotide sequence: TGTGCCAGCAGCTTAGAGAGGAGGACCTACGAGCAGTACTTC. Protein product: CASSLERRTYEQYF.

This clonotype occurred a few times. V and J are TRBV5-1 and TRBJ2-5; D call uncertain. Trimming left V 3 bases short and J 4 bases short, with 16 bases between. This CDR3 has 15 residues. The germline CDR1 and CDR2 sequences are SGHRS and YFSETQ. CDR3 coding DNA: TGCGCCAGCAGCTCCCAGCGTGGGGTCGCAGAGACCCAGTACTTC. Its protein product is CASSSQRGVAETQYF. Drawing the rest from reference TRBV5-1 and TRBJ2-5, the complete variable domain is KAGVTQTPRYLIKTRGQQVTLSCSPISGHRSVSWYQQTPGQGLQFLFEYFSETQRNKGNFPGRFSGRQFSNSRSEMNVSTLELGDSALYLCASSSQRGVAETQYFGPGTRLLVL.